One sample yielded the 15 T cell receptor beta chains listed below, sequenced in a study of T cells after yellow fever vaccination. MiXCR, run by TCRdb on the 5' RACE reads, gives a single entry per CDR3 protein. The sample lists approximately 110,000 distinct CDR3 sequences, about 7.4% occurring once. This specimen was CD4+ T cells sorted from PBMCs, taken roughly 10 days after the first yellow fever vaccination. These receptors were taken from a man between 18 and 35 years old who received the YFV17D yellow fever vaccine.

This clonotype occurred many times. The V gene is TRBV25-1, the J gene TRBJ1-5, with no clear D. CDR1 and CDR2 (germline): MGHDK, SYGVNS. The CDR3 contains 16 residues. Trimming removed 2 bases from V and 1 base from J, with 12 bases in between. This CDR3 reads CASSETNSWSNQPQHF. The CDR3 DNA reads as TGTGCCAGCAGTGAAACGAACAGTTGGAGCAATCAGCCCCAGCATTTT.

This clonotype was observed at least ten times. The chain is built from TRBV2 and TRBJ2-6, with no clear D. V was pared by 5 bases and J by 5 bases, with 7 bases between. Germline V gene data show CDR1 as SNHLY and CDR2 as FYNNEI. The CDR3 is made up of 13 amino acids. CDR3 sequence reads: CASSWVRANVLTF. The DNA for the CDR3 is TGTGCCAGCAGTTGGGTTCGGGCCAACGTCCTGACTTTC.

This clonotype was counted ten times or more. The CDR3 is CASSSETVWRRGGLVSNTQYF. Here the CDR3 DNA reads TGTGCCAGCAGCTCCGAAACAGTATGGCGGCGGGGGGGCCTCGTATCAAATACGCAGTATTTT. The gene calls are TRBV5-6 and TRBJ2-3; TRBD2 agrees at 9 bases. The V segment lost 3 bases and the J segment 7 bases; nucleotides outside the gene matches: 27. Germline CDR1 reads SGHDT; CDR2 reads YYEEEE. CDR3 length: 21 amino acids.

V usage is TRBV28 and J usage is TRBJ1-2; 8 nucleotides align to TRBD1. CDR3 length: 15 residues. Germline CDR1 reads MDHEN; CDR2 reads SYDVKM. V lost 5 bases, J lost 3 bases, and 8 bases stayed unmatched. CDR3 protein: CASSGQGAQDYGYTF. As DNA, the CDR3 is TGTGCCAGCAGTGGTCAGGGGGCGCAGGACTATGGCTACACCTTC.

This clonotype occurred many times. The chain combines TRBV4-1 with TRBJ2-2, with unresolved D. This CDR3 spans 15 amino acids. Trimming removed 8 bases from V and 0 bases from J, with 13 bases in between. Germline CDR1 and CDR2: MGHRA and YSYEKL. The DNA of the CDR3 is TGCGCCAGCCGAAAAGGTCAGGCGAACACCGGGGAGCTGTTTTTT. Its protein product is CASRKGQANTGELFF.

In this sample, this clonotype turned up a few times. The V call is TRBV20-1, the J call TRBJ1-2, with D tentatively TRBD1 (6 bases). The CDR3 is made up of 15 amino acids. Germline V gives CDR1 DFQATT, CDR2 SNEGSKA (reference sequence). V shed 4 bases and J shed 2 bases, with 17 bases lying between them. The CDR3 loop reads CSANIRDTDNYGYTF. The CDR3 DNA reads as TGCAGTGCTAATATACGGGACACTGACAACTATGGCTACACCTTC.

This clonotype was counted at least ten times. The rearrangement uses TRBV20-1 and TRBJ2-5; 7 bases fit TRBD2. CDR1 is DFQATT and CDR2 is SNEGSKA in the germline V gene (reference sequence). V shed 1 base and J 4 bases; nucleotides not matched to a gene: 18. The CDR3 sequence is 18 residues long. Written as DNA, the CDR3 is TGCAGTGCTAGAGTTCAGACCACAATGACTAGCCGGGGAGAGACCCAGTACTTC. This encodes CSARVQTTMTSRGETQYF.

This clonotype was seen more than once but under ten times. The gene calls are TRBV6-1 and TRBJ1-5; D is uncertain. CDR3 length equals 13 residues. Germline CDR1 reads MNHNS; CDR2 reads SASEGT. Trimming stripped 9 bases from V and 0 bases from J, with 9 bases between. CDR3 bases: TGTGCCAGTGCAGGTGATAGCAATCAGCCCCAGCATTTT. Amino acids: CASAGDSNQPQHF.

This clonotype was seen many times. V and J are TRBV29-1 and TRBJ2-4; TRBD1 matches 8 bases. The germline gives CDR1 SQVTM, CDR2 ANQGSEA. V trimming: 5 bases; J trimming: 7 bases; junction bases outside the gene matches: 13. CDR3 length: 15 amino acids. The DNA for the CDR3 is TGCAGCGTTTCGACAGGGGCGCGATATATGAACATTCAGTACTTC. It is translated as CSVSTGARYMNIQYF.

This clonotype has a count of ten or more. The chain uses TRBV12-3 or TRBV12-4 and TRBJ2-3, with 7 bases fitting TRBD2. The CDR3 contains 13 residues. V shed 2 bases and J 4 bases; nucleotides not matched to a gene: 0. CDR3 sequence: CASSLLAADTQYF. In DNA form, the CDR3 reads TGTGCCAGCAGTTTACTAGCGGCAGATACGCAGTATTTT.

Many counts were recorded for this clonotype. This rearrangement joins TRBV4-3 to TRBJ2-1; TRBD2 matches 14 bases. Germline loops: CDR1 LGHNA, CDR2 YSLEER. The CDR3 is 16 residues long. Trimming took 4 bases from V and 6 from J; bases not matched to a gene: 5. CDR3 in DNA: TGCGCCAGCAGCCCAGGACTAGCGGGAGGACGCAATGAGCAGTTCTTC. Its translation is CASSPGLAGGRNEQFF.

This clonotype came up many times. The chain links TRBV6-1 to TRBJ1-6; D gene ambiguous. This CDR3 comprises 16 residues. Between the trimmed V and J ends, which lost 5 bases and 0 bases, there was a span of 11 bases. The germline CDR1 and CDR2 sequences are MNHNS and SASEGT. The CDR3 DNA reads TGTGCCAGCAGTCCTGAGGACGGCTCCTATAATTCACCCCTCCACTTT. It is translated as CASSPEDGSYNSPLHF.

This clonotype showed up just once. This may come from a read error, since a much larger clone is one base off. The CDR3 does not close with the conserved phenylalanine or tryptophan, likely indicating a read error. The chain joins TRBV11-2 to TRBJ1-4; the D is unclear. V lost 5 bases and J lost 4, with 17 bases in between. This CDR3 region has 16 residues. Germline V CDR1 and CDR2: SGHAT, FQNNGV. The chain's CDR3 is CASSGRGSRGNEKLFL. The CDR3 DNA reads as TGTGCCAGCAGCGGAAGAGGGAGTCGTGGTAATGAAAAACTGTTTCTT.

This clonotype was recorded many times. The genes are TRBV7-2 and TRBJ1-6, with D tentatively TRBD1 (5 bases). The CDR3 is 15 amino acids. V lost 1 base to trimming and J lost 10 bases, with 14 bases between them. Germline loops: CDR1 SGHTA, CDR2 FQGNSA. The chain's CDR3 is CASSLEAGIISPLHF. The CDR3 DNA reads as TGTGCCAGCAGCTTAGAGGCAGGGATAATATCACCCCTCCACTTT.

This clonotype was counted ten times or more. The rearrangement joins TRBV7-2 to TRBJ1-2; 7 positions agree with TRBD1. The junction had 10 bases not matched to a gene; V was cut back by 7 bases and J by 2 bases. The CDR3 is 15 amino acids. Germline V CDR1 and CDR2: SGHTA, FQGNSA. CDR3 in amino acids: CASTNTLQGNYGYTF. The CDR3 DNA reads as TGTGCCAGCACCAACACCCTACAGGGGAACTATGGCTACACCTTC.